The 17 T cell receptor beta chains presented below share a single source sample, sequenced in a study of control samples from healthy donors and cancer patients. Profiled with immunoSEQ multiplex PCR; TCRdb holds only in-frame clones, not every one. The table includes 60,000 or so clones, 95% to 97% detected once. Material for sequencing was blood. All receptors come from a woman younger than 35 in good health.

This clone was observed once. The V and J genes are TRBV2 and TRBJ1-4; D not certain. Trimming cost V 8 bases and J 5 bases, with 15 bases left between them. Germline V gene lookup returns CDR1 SNHLY and CDR2 FYNNEI. This CDR3 comprises 14 residues. The CDR3 region has the DNA TGTGCCAGCGTATTTCCGGGTGCCAATGAAAAACTGTTTTTT. Its translation: CASVFPGANEKLFF.

The chain has TRBV9 and TRBJ1-4; perhaps TRBD1 as D (5 bases). This CDR3 has 14 residues. V lost 3 bases and J 5 bases, leaving 11 bases between the germline ends. Germline V gives CDR1 SGDLS, CDR2 YYNGEE. The CDR3 DNA follows: TGTGCCAGCAGCGCAAAAGGGGCGAATGAAAAACTGTTTTTT. Residues: CASSAKGANEKLFF. Together with reference TRBV9 and TRBJ1-4, the CDR3 gives the full variable domain: DSGVTQTPKHLITATGQRVTLRCSPRSGDLSVYWYQQSLDQGLQFLIQYYNGEERAKGNILERFSAQQFPDLHSELNLSSLELGDSALYFCASSAKGANEKLFFGSGTQLSVL.

This CDR3 is CASSQQMDSSYEQYF. CDR3 in DNA: TGCGCCAGCAGCCAACAAATGGACAGTTCCTACGAGCAGTACTTC. The genes are TRBV4-3 and TRBJ2-7; possible D gene TRBD1, 6 bases. V was shortened by 2 bases and J by 1 base, with 12 bases between the two germline ends. The germline CDR1 and CDR2 sequences are LGHNA and YSLEER. The CDR3 is made up of 15 amino acids.

The rearrangement links TRBV7-2 to TRBJ1-6; 9 bases align to TRBD1. Germline V gene lookup returns CDR1 SGHTA and CDR2 FQGNSA. The CDR3 contains 14 residues. V shed 5 bases, J shed 8 bases, and the junction held 4 bases outside the gene matches. For the CDR3, the DNA is TGTGCCAGCAGCCTACAGGGGGCCTATTCACCCCTCCACTTT. Its translation is CASSLQGAYSPLHF.

This clone was counted once. This specimen includes other DNA sequences encoding the same CDR3. This rearrangement joins TRBV12-3 or TRBV12-4 to TRBJ1-2, with D tentatively TRBD1 (5 bases). V lost 3 bases, J lost 7 bases, and 12 bases lay in between. The CDR3 sequence is 13 residues long. Here the CDR3 reads CASSFGTAPGYTF. As DNA, the CDR3 is TGTGCCAGCAGTTTCGGGACTGCGCCTGGCTACACCTTC.

The chain is built from TRBV19 and TRBJ2-5; 10 nucleotides line up with TRBD2. CDR1 LNHDA and CDR2 SQIVND come from the germline V gene (reference sequence). V lost 5 bases to trimming and J lost 5 bases; unmatched junction nucleotides: 5. The CDR3 runs to 14 residues. The CDR3 spells CASSSGAGGETQYF. The CDR3 DNA is TGTGCCAGTAGTTCCGGAGCGGGGGGGGAGACCCAGTACTTC.

The chain joins TRBV5-6 to TRBJ1-2; no definite D call. Trimming stripped 4 bases from V and 2 bases from J, with 9 bases between. The CDR3 sequence is 13 residues long. Germline V gene data show CDR1 as SGHDT and CDR2 as YYEEEE. The CDR3 nucleotides are TGTGCCAGCAGCCGGGATCAGAACTATGGCTACACCTTC. Amino acid sequence: CASSRDQNYGYTF. The complete variable domain, with remaining parts taken from reference TRBV5-6 and TRBJ1-2, reads DAGVTQSPTHLIKTRGQQVTLRCSPKSGHDTVSWYQQALGQGPQFIFQYYEEEERQRGNFPDRFSGHQFPNYSSELNVNALLLGDSALYLCASSRDQNYGYTFGSGTRLTVV.

The chain couples TRBV9 to TRBJ1-2; 7 bases map to TRBD1. The CDR3 consists of 15 residues. V dropped 0 bases and J dropped 1; count of bases not matched to a gene: 3. Germline V gives CDR1 SGDLS, CDR2 YYNGEE. The CDR3 is CASSVGPGGNYGYTF. Here the CDR3 DNA reads TGTGCCAGCAGCGTAGGCCCAGGGGGTAACTATGGCTACACCTTC.

A single count supports this clone. The chain is built from TRBV18 and TRBJ2-7, with D unresolved. Germline V lookup: CDR1 KGHSH, CDR2 LQKENI. The CDR3 has 15 residues. V was shortened by 3 bases and J by 4 bases, with 16 bases between the two germline ends. The CDR3 DNA sequence: TGTGCCAGCTCACCGGGGTCGGTCGCGGAATACGAGCAGTACTTC. The encoded protein is CASSPGSVAEYEQYF. Drawing the rest from reference TRBV18 and TRBJ2-7, the complete variable domain is NAGVMQNPRHLVRRRGQEARLRCSPMKGHSHVYWYRQLPEEGLKFMVYLQKENIIDESGMPKERFSAEFPKEGPSILRIQQVVRGDSAAYFCASSPGSVAEYEQYFGPGTRLTVT.

Notes on this clone: Relative to the germline gene, one junction end is altered; a read error may explain this. V is TRBV2 and J is TRBJ1-2; weak D call: TRBD1 (6 bases). Germline CDR1 is SNHLY and CDR2 is FYNNEI. The CDR3 length is 17 residues. CDR3 protein: CASSPDAYRALNSGYTF. For the CDR3, the DNA is TGTGCCAGCAGTCCGGATGCGTACAGGGCACTTAACTCTGGCTACACCTTC. Drawing the rest from reference TRBV2 and TRBJ1-2, the complete variable domain is EPEVTQTPSHQVTQMGQEVILRCVPISNHLYFYWYRQILGQKVEFLVSFYNNEISEKSEIFDDQFSVERPDGSNFTLKIRSTKLEDSAMYFCASSPDAYRALNSGYTFGSGTRLTVV.

This CDR3 is CASSPRWSIRDNRNTEAFF. The DNA for the CDR3 is TGTGCCAGCAGCCCCCGATGGTCGATCCGGGACAACAGGAACACTGAAGCTTTCTTT. The gene calls are TRBV14 and TRBJ1-1; possible D gene TRBD1, 6 bases. V was pared by 4 bases and J by 1 base, with 25 bases between. The CDR3 has 19 amino acids. Per germline, CDR1 SGHDN and CDR2 FVKESK. The variable domain in full, completed from reference TRBV14 and TRBJ1-1, reads EAGVTQFPSHSVIEKGQTVTLRCDPISGHDNLYWYRRVMGKEIKFLLHFVKESKQDESGMPNNRFLAERTGGTYSTLKVQPAELEDSGVYFCASSPRWSIRDNRNTEAFFGQGTRLTVV.

The chain couples TRBV25-1 to TRBJ2-2; D is perhaps TRBD1 (5 bases). The CDR3 extends over 15 amino acids. Trimming removed 3 bases from V and 4 bases from J, with 12 bases in between. Germline CDR1 reads MGHDK; CDR2 reads SYGVNS. CDR3 nucleotides: TGTGCCAGCAGTGACGGAATAGGGGCCACCGGGGAGCTGTTTTTT. Translated, it gives CASSDGIGATGELFF.

V usage is TRBV4-3 and J usage is TRBJ2-3, with 11 nucleotides matching TRBD2. The V segment lost 5 bases and the J segment 8 bases; nucleotides outside the gene matches: 12. Germline V lookup: CDR1 LGHNA, CDR2 YSLEER. This CDR3 comprises 16 residues. CDR3 coding DNA: TGCGCCAGCAGCTCTTTAGCGGGGGGGACGGCAACTACGCAGTATTTT. This encodes CASSSLAGGTATTQYF.

The J gene is TRBJ2-7, the V gene TRBV7-2; D may be TRBD1 or TRBD2 (6 bases each). CDR3 length: 17 residues. The ends were cut back, 1 base at V and 1 base at J, with 17 bases in the middle. CDR1 is SGHTA, CDR2 FQGNSA, per germline. The CDR3 DNA reads TGTGCCAGCAGCTTAGACTTCGGGGGCCTCACATCCTACGAGCAGTACTTC. This codes for CASSLDFGGLTSYEQYF.

The chain links TRBV3-1 (or the pseudogene TRBV3-2) to TRBJ1-2; no reliable D call. V lost 0 bases, J lost 6 bases, and 5 bases lay in between. The germline V gene has CDR1 LGHDT and CDR2 YNNKEL (reference sequence). The CDR3 contains 12 residues. CDR3 loop: CASSQDSDGYTF. The CDR3 DNA reads TGTGCCAGCAGCCAAGACAGTGATGGCTACACCTTC.

This sequence joins TRBV11-2 and TRBJ1-2; 9 nucleotides match TRBD1. Germline V gene lookup returns CDR1 SGHAT and CDR2 FQNNGV. With 1 base clipped from V and 10 bases from J, the junction kept 10 bases outside the gene matches. The CDR3 sequence is 15 residues long. CDR3 DNA sequence: TGTGCCAGCAGCTTAGTCTCGGGACAGGGATTTCCCTACACCTTC. Encoded protein: CASSLVSGQGFPYTF.

The CDR3 is CASTLGAGMEAFF. CDR3 DNA sequence: TGTGCCAGCACTCTTGGGGCAGGGATGGAAGCTTTCTTT. The J gene is TRBJ1-1, the V gene TRBV12-3 or TRBV12-4; D is possibly TRBD1 (5 bases). This CDR3 is built from 13 residues. V shed 7 bases and J shed 8 bases, with 17 bases lying between them.